This T cell receptor beta chain appears in the sequencing data of a study of long-term antiretroviral therapy in people with HIV. Germline lookup yields CDR1 SGHTA and CDR2 FQGNSA. The CDR3 has 14 amino acids. Trimming removed 2 bases at V and 8 bases at J, with 12 bases between. There were about 1-10 million cryopreserved PBMC in the samples before DNA extraction. The libraries were made with immunoSEQ v3.0 at survey level. Only in-frame clones appear in the TCRdb table, and some are missing; sequencing was by immunoSEQ multiplex PCR. Found here are 25,000 to 30,000 clones, 85% to 90% of them singletons; the top ten hold about 4.3%.

The rearrangement joins TRBV7-2 to TRBJ1-4; D is unresolved. The source of this sequence is a woman under 30 with HIV. This specimen was unsorted PBMCs, taken 0.5 years after starting antiretroviral therapy. The CDR3 coding sequence is TGTGCCAGCAGCTTAAGAACGCCCTCGGAAAAACTGTTTTTT. Its translation is CASSLRTPSEKLFF.